This entry describes one TCR beta chain. The entry originates in a study of blood T cell repertoires in COVID-19. Study summary: PBMCs, B-cell-depleted T cells, or T cells were the source of the cDNA or gDNA that made up the material.

The study assigned cohorts using participant-reported clinical history. Recovery among Cohort 3 donors was established by two negative PCRs, clearance, or symptom resolution. V lost 4 bases and J 4 bases, leaving 11 bases between the germline ends. Germline CDR1 reads SGHKS; CDR2 reads YYEKEE (reference sequence). The CDR3 sequence is 13 residues long. In the authors' methods: Scientists estimated how many nucleated cells there were by amplifying reference gene primers. Profiling relied on immunoSEQ multiplex PCR, and the TCRdb table lists in-frame clones only, not all of them. The V and J calls and clone size come from that table; D and trimming were worked out from the DNA. The sample lists about 260,000 clones; roughly 82% were seen once.

Sequences were obtained from PBMCs or T cells enriched from blood (not recorded which). The chain employs TRBV5-5 and TRBJ1-2; possible D gene TRBD1, 6 bases. The TCR was taken from a woman between 45 and 65 years old who had recovered from COVID-19. The CDR3 DNA follows: TGTGCCAGCAGCCCCGGGACATCCTATGGCTACACCTTC. This codes for CASSPGTSYGYTF. The whole variable domain, remainder taken from reference TRBV5-5 and TRBJ1-2, is DAGVTQSPTHLIKTRGQQVTLRCSPISGHKSVSWYQQVLGQGPQFIFQYYEKEERGRGNFPDRFSARQFPNYSSELNVNALLLGDSALYLCASSPGTSYGYTFGSGTRLTVV.